The 13 T cell receptor beta chains below all came from one sample that was sequenced in a study of blood T cell repertoires in COVID-19. The table came from immunoSEQ multiplex PCR; TCRdb's copy has only in-frame clones and leaves some out. The data show roughly 280,000 clones, with roughly 86% seen just once and about 8.7% held by the top ten. The sequencing input was peripheral blood. These receptors all stem from a middle-aged man with active or convalescent COVID-19.

The rearrangement joins TRBV2 to TRBJ2-5; D gene ambiguous. Germline assignment: CDR1 SNHLY and CDR2 FYNNEI. The CDR3 covers 11 residues. The V gene lost 5 bases and the J gene lost 5 bases, with 6 bases spanning the gap. CDR3: CASSPSETQYF. CDR3 bases: TGTGCCAGCAGTCCCAGTGAGACCCAGTACTTC.

The rearrangement uses TRBV2 and TRBJ2-1; D may be TRBD2 (6 bases). Germline CDR1 and CDR2: SNHLY and FYNNEI. This CDR3 is 16 amino acids long. Trimming left V 6 bases short and J 5 bases short, with 20 bases between. As DNA, the CDR3 is TGTGCCAGCAGATACACGGCGGGGACTGGACACAATGAGCAGTTCTTC. Translating it yields CASRYTAGTGHNEQFF.

This rearrangement joins TRBV3-1 (or the pseudogene TRBV3-2) to TRBJ2-1; 8 nucleotides line up with TRBD2. Per the germline V gene, CDR1 is LGHDT and CDR2 is YNNKEL (reference sequence). CDR3 length: 14 amino acids. V shed 3 bases and J 12 bases; nucleotides not matched to a gene: 10. This CDR3 is CASSHPGLGSGQFF. For the CDR3, the DNA is TGTGCCAGCAGCCATCCGGGACTAGGATCGGGGCAGTTCTTC.

This clone came up a few times. The chain recombines TRBV6-5 with TRBJ2-3, with D perhaps TRBD1 (6 bases). Germline-derived CDR1 and CDR2 are MNHEY and SVGAGI. CDR3 length: 14 amino acids. Trimming shortened V by 6 bases and J by 6 bases, and 16 bases separated the two germline ends. This chain's CDR3 is CASRGQVGQDTQYF. In DNA form, the CDR3 reads TGTGCCAGCAGGGGGCAGGTTGGACAGGATACGCAGTATTTT.

V is TRBV27 and J is TRBJ1-1; a possible D gene is TRBD1 (5 bases). The CDR3 is 14 amino acids. V dropped 5 bases and J dropped 3 bases, with 13 bases sitting between them. CDR1 is MNHEY, CDR2 SMNVEV, per germline (reference sequence). This CDR3 is CASSPPGVDTEAFF. The CDR3 bases are TGTGCCAGCAGTCCCCCGGGGGTGGACACTGAAGCTTTCTTT.

The chain has TRBV5-4 and TRBJ1-2; maybe TRBD1 (6 bases). Germline V gene data show CDR1 as SGHNT and CDR2 as YYREEE (reference sequence). The V gene lost 0 bases and the J gene lost 4 bases, with 16 bases spanning the gap. There are 16 residues in the CDR3. The CDR3 coding sequence is TGTGCCAGCAGCTTGGGCGGGGGCCGGGTCTTCTATGGCTACACCTTC. The encoded protein is CASSLGGGRVFYGYTF.

CDR3 in amino acids: CASSLALGQGNEKLFF. Here the CDR3 DNA reads TGTGCCAGCAGCTTGGCCTTGGGACAGGGTAATGAAAAACTGTTTTTT. The V and J genes are TRBV5-4 and TRBJ1-4, with 9 bases matching TRBD1. The CDR3 length is 16 residues. Germline CDR1 reads SGHNT; CDR2 reads YYREEE (reference sequence). Trimming removed 0 bases from V and 4 bases from J; junction bases left unmatched: 4.

The chain carries TRBV5-1 and TRBJ2-5, with D perhaps TRBD2 (6 bases). Germline V gives CDR1 SGHRS, CDR2 YFSETQ. V gave up 5 bases and J gave up 4 bases, with 12 bases separating them. The CDR3 contains 13 residues. In nucleotides, the CDR3 is TGCGCCAGCAGGTTCGGGGGTTCAGAGACCCAGTACTTC. It specifies CASRFGGSETQYF.

The CDR3: CASSLRTGAEDTQYF. CDR3 in DNA: TGTGCCAGCAGTCTACGGACAGGGGCGGAAGATACGCAGTATTTT. The V call is TRBV28, the J call TRBJ2-3, with 9 bases that match TRBD1. Germline V gene lookup returns CDR1 MDHEN and CDR2 SYDVKM. The CDR3 length is 15 residues. The V segment lost 5 bases and the J segment 5 bases; nucleotides outside the gene matches: 8.

This chain uses TRBV10-3 with TRBJ2-7, with 12 bases identical to TRBD1. CDR1 ENHRY and CDR2 SYGVKD come from the germline V gene. Trimming removed 6 bases from V and 0 bases from J; junction bases left unmatched: 12. The CDR3 sequence is 18 residues long. This CDR3 reads CAIRRGQGATGDSYEQYF. Written as DNA, the CDR3 is TGTGCCATCAGGAGGGGACAGGGGGCCACTGGGGACTCCTACGAGCAGTACTTC.

The genes are TRBV2 and TRBJ2-5, with TRBD2 identical over 8 bases. The CDR3 has 14 residues. V was clipped by 7 bases and J by 5 bases; unmatched bases: 9. In germline, CDR1 is SNHLY, CDR2 FYNNEI. In nucleotides, the CDR3 is TGTGCCAGCACGACGGGGGGGCCTCGGGAGACCCAGTACTTC. Residues: CASTTGGPRETQYF.

The chain's CDR3 is CASSTGLAGGQGELFF. The DNA of the CDR3 is TGTGCCAGCAGCACGGGACTAGCGGGAGGACAAGGGGAGCTGTTTTTT. The genes are TRBV7-9 and TRBJ2-2; 15 bases agree with TRBD2. Trimming took 5 bases from V and 8 from J; bases not matched to a gene: 6. The CDR3 is made up of 16 amino acids. Germline-derived CDR1 and CDR2 are SEHNR and FQNEAQ (reference sequence).

The genes are TRBV3-1 (or the pseudogene TRBV3-2) and TRBJ1-1, with 9 bases fitting TRBD1. Germline V gene lookup returns CDR1 LGHDT and CDR2 YNNKEL (reference sequence). The trim removed 4 bases at V and 2 bases at J, leaving 5 bases unmatched. The CDR3 extends over 15 amino acids. The CDR3 protein is CASSPEQGANTEAFF. Here the CDR3 DNA reads TGTGCCAGCAGCCCTGAACAGGGGGCAAACACTGAAGCTTTCTTT.